The 25 T cell receptor beta chains below were found in one sample sequenced in a study of T cells after yellow fever vaccination. TCRdb re-analysed the 5' RACE reads in MiXCR, keeping a single row per CDR3 protein. In the table there are roughly 350,000 distinct CDR3 sequences, roughly 4.3% of which are singletons. Material: PBMCs, obtained 5 days after the yellow fever booster vaccination. The receptors originated from a man aged 18-30 years who received the YFV17D yellow fever vaccine.

This clonotype was recorded many times. The chain links TRBV4-2 to TRBJ2-1, with 9 bases that match TRBD2. The J segment lost 1 base and the V segment lost 0 bases, leaving 4 bases of the junction unmatched. CDR3 size: 17 residues. Germline CDR1 LGHNA, CDR2 YNFKEQ. CDR3 in DNA: TGTGCCAGCAGCCAAGAGGGAGCGGGGGGTTCCTACAATGAGCAGTTCTTC. Its translation: CASSQEGAGGSYNEQFF.

This clonotype occurred a few times. The rearrangement joins TRBV14 to TRBJ2-3; 9 nucleotides agree with TRBD2. CDR3 length equals 17 residues. Germline CDR1 is SGHDN and CDR2 is FVKESK. The junction had 7 bases not matched to a gene; V was cut back by 0 bases and J by 3 bases. DNA of the CDR3: TGTGCCAGCAGCCAAGATAACCTAGCGGGAAGGACAGATACGCAGTATTTT. Translating gives CASSQDNLAGRTDTQYF.

This clonotype was observed a handful of times. CDR3 coding DNA: TGCAGCGTTGAACCGGACCGGGGATCAGATACGCAGTATTTT. This encodes CSVEPDRGSDTQYF. This chain joins TRBV29-1 and TRBJ2-3; D perhaps matches TRBD2 (5 bases). V was clipped by 2 bases and J by 4 bases, with 13 bases between them. The CDR3 consists of 14 residues. Germline V gene sequence: CDR1 SQVTM, CDR2 ANQGSEA.

This clonotype was detected only a few times. This chain links TRBV7-9 with TRBJ1-2; 11 bases are a match to TRBD1. This CDR3 contains 16 residues. Germline V lookup: CDR1 SEHNR, CDR2 FQNEAQ (reference sequence). Trimming at V came to 5 bases and at J to 3 bases, leaving 8 bases not matched to a gene. The CDR3 DNA follows: TGTGCCAGCAGCCGGACAGGGGGCGCAGAACACTATGGCTACACCTTC. Encoded protein: CASSRTGGAEHYGYTF. The whole variable domain, filled in from reference TRBV7-9 and TRBJ1-2, reads DTGVSQNPRHKITKRGQNVTFRCDPISEHNRLYWYRQTLGQGPEFLTYFQNEAQLEKSRLLSDRFSAERPKGSFSTLEIQRTEQGDSAMYLCASSRTGGAEHYGYTFGSGTRLTVV.

The chain links TRBV9 to TRBJ1-1, with a weak D call TRBD1 (6 bases). The V end was cut by 4 bases, the J end by 4 bases, with 14 bases between. Looked up from germline, CDR1 is SGDLS and CDR2 is YYNGEE. This CDR3 has 14 amino acids. CDR3 sequence: CASSPTGLSTEAFF. The CDR3, as DNA: TGTGCCAGCAGCCCAACAGGGTTGAGCACTGAAGCTTTCTTT.

The chain carries TRBV27 and TRBJ1-1; D remains unclear. This CDR3 region has 12 residues. Trimming removed 8 bases at V and 3 bases at J, with 10 bases between. Germline V CDR1 and CDR2: MNHEY, SMNVEV (reference sequence). The CDR3 protein is CASGGRYTEAFF. The CDR3, as DNA: TGTGCCAGCGGCGGGAGGTACACTGAAGCTTTCTTT.

This clonotype was seen many times. This chain joins TRBV4-3 and TRBJ2-3; the D is unclear. Germline CDR1 reads LGHNA; CDR2 reads YSLEER. Deletions cut 0 bases from V and 4 bases from J, with 14 bases between. There are 16 residues in the CDR3. The CDR3 nucleotides read TGCGCCAGCAGCCAAGATTGGCGTCCTCGGGCAGATACGCAGTATTTT. It yields the protein CASSQDWRPRADTQYF.

In its sample, this clonotype was seen many times. For the CDR3, the DNA is TGTGCCAGCAGCCCCGGACAGGGAGATTCACCCCTCCACTTT. Its translation: CASSPGQGDSPLHF. V usage is TRBV9 and J usage is TRBJ1-6; the match to TRBD1 covers 8 bases. Germline CDR1 reads SGDLS; CDR2 reads YYNGEE. V shed 4 bases and J 8 bases; nucleotides not matched to a gene: 5. This CDR3 spans 14 amino acids.

This sequence joins TRBV4-3 and TRBJ2-5, with D maybe TRBD2 (5 bases). Trimming removed 1 base from V and 0 bases from J, with 18 bases in between. Germline assignment: CDR1 LGHNA and CDR2 YSLEER. The CDR3 is 18 residues long. This chain's CDR3 is CASSQGHLPAVDQETQYF. CDR3 nucleotides: TGCGCCAGCAGCCAAGGCCATCTCCCAGCGGTTGACCAAGAGACCCAGTACTTC.

The rearrangement uses TRBV6-4 and TRBJ2-7; D might be TRBD1 or TRBD2, each matching 6 bases. The CDR3 is made up of 15 amino acids. Germline values: CDR1 MRHNA, CDR2 SNTAGT. Trimming cost V 3 bases and J 2 bases, with 14 bases left between them. CDR3 bases: TGTGCCAGCAGTGATCGGAGGGGGAGACCCTACGAGCAGTACGTC. Protein sequence: CASSDRRGRPYEQYV.

There are a few counts of this clonotype. The V gene is TRBV6-2 or TRBV6-3, the J gene TRBJ2-5; 12 bases line up with TRBD2. This CDR3 comprises 17 residues. V lost 4 bases to trimming and J lost 4 bases; unmatched junction nucleotides: 10. Germline CDR1 reads MNHEY; CDR2 reads SVGEGT. CDR3 loop: CASSSGTSGLWAETQYF. As DNA, the CDR3 is TGTGCCAGCAGTTCGGGGACTAGCGGGCTGTGGGCAGAGACCCAGTACTTC.

The gene calls are TRBV10-3 and TRBJ1-1; D remains ambiguous. CDR1 and CDR2 (germline): ENHRY, SYGVKD. The length of the CDR3 is 13 residues. The V end lost 7 bases, the J end lost 0 bases, and 9 bases lay between the germline ends. CDR3 DNA: TGTGCCATCAACAAGGGAATGAACACTGAAGCTTTCTTT. This encodes CAINKGMNTEAFF.

The rearrangement links TRBV10-3 to TRBJ2-7; perhaps TRBD1 as D (5 bases). V lost 0 bases, J lost 9 bases, and 15 bases lay in between. The germline V gene encodes CDR1 ENHRY and CDR2 SYGVKD. This CDR3 contains 14 residues. CDR3 nucleotides: TGTGCCATCAGTGAGTCGGGTGGGGCCAGTCCGCAGTACGTC. This codes for CAISESGGASPQYV.

This clonotype was counted many times. V usage is TRBV20-1 and J usage is TRBJ2-1; no clear D. The CDR3 runs to 15 residues. Trimming stripped 6 bases from V and 9 bases from J, with 24 bases between. The germline gives CDR1 DFQATT, CDR2 SNEGSKA (reference sequence). CDR3 coding DNA: TGCAGTGCCCCCCCGGATAGGGATCACACCACTGAGCAGTTCTTC. As protein: CSAPPDRDHTTEQFF.

The chain has TRBV5-1 and TRBJ2-3, with D unclear. V gave up 5 bases and J gave up 0 bases, with 10 bases separating them. This CDR3 spans 14 amino acids. CDR1 and CDR2 (germline): SGHRS, YFSETQ. This chain's CDR3 is CASRHQTSTDTQYF. CDR3 DNA sequence: TGCGCCAGCAGGCATCAAACTAGCACAGATACGCAGTATTTT.

The J gene is TRBJ1-1, the V gene TRBV6-1; a possible D gene is TRBD1 (5 bases). V was clipped by 6 bases and J by 7 bases, with 12 bases between them. This CDR3 has 12 amino acids. Germline CDR1 is MNHNS and CDR2 is SASEGT. CDR3 region: CASRAGLVEAFF. In DNA, the CDR3 is TGTGCCAGCAGAGCAGGGTTAGTTGAAGCTTTCTTT.

The sample holds a few counts of this clonotype. The V call is TRBV3-1, the J call TRBJ2-3; D unresolved. Per germline, CDR1 LGHDT and CDR2 YNNKEL (reference sequence). V lost 6 bases and J lost 4, with 11 bases in between. The CDR3 spans 13 residues. CDR3 sequence: CASSYSPADTQYF. In DNA, the CDR3 is TGTGCCAGCAGTTACTCTCCCGCAGATACGCAGTATTTT.

The rearrangement links TRBV2 to TRBJ2-4; the D gene could be TRBD1 or TRBD2 (5 bases each). Germline V gene sequence: CDR1 SNHLY, CDR2 FYNNEI. The CDR3 is 16 residues long. Trimming cost V 8 bases and J 0 bases, with 17 bases left between them. The CDR3 DNA follows: TGTGCCAGCCCTCCGGGACGGGAATTAGCCAAAAACATTCAGTACTTC. This sequence encodes CASPPGRELAKNIQYF.

The chain links TRBV7-2 to TRBJ2-5; TRBD2 matches at 12 bases. Germline CDR1 and CDR2: SGHTA and FQGNSA. Trimming removed 9 bases from V and 3 bases from J; junction bases left unmatched: 5. The CDR3 spans 14 residues. In DNA, the CDR3 is TGTGCCAGTACTAGCGGGGGGACCAAAGAGACCCAGTACTTC. Protein sequence: CASTSGGTKETQYF.

This clonotype occurred a few times. The CDR3 region has the DNA TGTGCCAGCAGCGCCGGGCGTTTAGTCAGGGTTTTCCAAGAGACCCAGTACTTC. Protein sequence: CASSAGRLVRVFQETQYF. This chain uses TRBV7-8 with TRBJ2-5, with TRBD1 as a possible D gene (5 bases). Germline assignment: CDR1 SGHVS and CDR2 FQNEAQ. This CDR3 comprises 18 residues. The V end was cut by 5 bases, the J end by 1 base, with 23 bases between.

The chain carries TRBV6-2 or TRBV6-3 and TRBJ1-5; 7 nucleotides align to TRBD1. Germline V CDR1 and CDR2: MNHEY, SVGEGT. The CDR3 is 14 residues long. V gave up 5 bases and J gave up 7 bases; unmatched junction bases: 8. The CDR3: CASSPTGFEQPQHF. The CDR3 DNA follows: TGTGCCAGCAGTCCGACAGGGTTTGAACAGCCCCAGCATTTT.

The chain carries TRBV6-1 and TRBJ2-2; D gene uncertain. The CDR3 has 13 amino acids. Germline V gene lookup returns CDR1 MNHNS and CDR2 SASEGT. Trimming left V 7 bases short and J 1 base short, with 7 bases between. The CDR3 sequence is CASKVWNTGELFF. Here the CDR3 DNA reads TGTGCCAGCAAGGTCTGGAACACCGGGGAGCTGTTTTTT.

The V call is TRBV6-1, the J call TRBJ1-2; weak D call: TRBD1 (5 bases). From germline, CDR1 is MNHNS and CDR2 SASEGT. Trimming cost V 5 bases and J 3 bases, with 22 bases left between them. The CDR3 covers 17 residues. CDR3 residues: CASSSPHLGARDYGYTF. The CDR3 region has the DNA TGTGCCAGCAGTTCACCTCATCTCGGGGCCAGGGACTATGGCTACACCTTC.

The chain combines TRBV5-1 with TRBJ2-2; weak D call: TRBD1 (6 bases). Trimming stripped 2 bases from V and 8 bases from J, with 13 bases between. The CDR3 runs 14 residues. CDR1 and CDR2 from the germline V gene are SGHRS and YFSETQ. CDR3 sequence reads: CASSFGTFGGELFF. DNA of the CDR3: TGCGCCAGCAGCTTCGGGACATTCGGAGGGGAGCTGTTTTTT. The whole variable domain, filled in from reference TRBV5-1 and TRBJ2-2, reads KAGVTQTPRYLIKTRGQQVTLSCSPISGHRSVSWYQQTPGQGLQFLFEYFSETQRNKGNFPGRFSGRQFSNSRSEMNVSTLELGDSALYLCASSFGTFGGELFFGEGSRLTVL.

This clonotype was detected ten times or more. The chain employs TRBV5-1 and TRBJ2-7, with D perhaps matching TRBD2 (6 bases). Per germline, CDR1 SGHRS and CDR2 YFSETQ. There are 14 residues in the CDR3. V shed 5 bases and J shed 0 bases, with 12 bases lying between them. The CDR3 sequence: CASRGSGSSYEQYF. CDR3 nucleotide sequence: TGCGCCAGCAGAGGGTCCGGGAGCTCCTACGAGCAGTACTTC.